The source of this T cell receptor beta chain is a study of tumor and adjacent non-tumor tissue in lung cancer. RNA was extracted from bulk tissue without any cell sorting. More than 3 cm separated this lung sample from the edge of the tumor. Trimming removed 7 bases at V and 6 bases at J, with 18 bases between. Germline V lookup: CDR1 MDHEN, CDR2 SYDVKM. This CDR3 is built from 14 residues. In its sample, this clonotype was seen many times. The library came from three nested PCR rounds adapted from ARM-PCR protocols. TCRdb processed the multiplex PCR reads anew with MiXCR; each CDR3 protein has one entry. The data hold 60,000 or so distinct CDR3 sequences, with around 61% observed a single time.

The source material was distant non-tumor lung tissue. The V gene is TRBV28, the J gene TRBJ1-1; D is perhaps TRBD1 (6 bases). This sequence originates from a man between 65 and 80 years old with non-small cell lung cancer. The DNA for the CDR3 is TGTGCCAGCACCCTGGGGGGCGGGTTCCCTGAAGCTTTCTTT. This gives the protein CASTLGGGFPEAFF.